This T cell receptor beta chain was documented in a study of early T cells in non-severe SARS-CoV-2 infection. Looking at the study overall: With bulk RNA from unsorted whole blood as input, sequencing yielded unpaired chains.

Study observations and caveats: A preference for anti-spike CD8 responses marked VDJdb matching, which missed private and CD4 specificities.

Individual cDNA molecules were tagged with unique molecular identifiers. MiXCR was run by TCRdb on the 5' RACE reads, yielding one entry per CDR3 protein. Counted here are 40,000 to 65,000 distinct CDR3 sequences, 8% occurring once; the ten biggest clones make up roughly a tenth. CDR1 and CDR2 (germline): SGHRS, YFSETQ. Trimming took off 4 bases at V and 0 bases at J, with 14 bases between the two ends. The CDR3 runs 17 residues. To note about this clonotype: The target antigen is unknown.

The chain joins TRBV5-1 to TRBJ1-6, with a weak D call TRBD1 (6 bases). Source material: whole blood. The receptor was derived from an adult who was a healthcare worker with PCR-confirmed SARS-CoV-2 infection or an uninfected control (not recorded which). The CDR3 nucleotides read TGCGCCAGCAGCCGGCAGGGGCCCAGCTCCTATAATTCACCCCTCCACTTT. This translates into CASSRQGPSSYNSPLHF. Full variable domain (missing parts from reference TRBV5-1 and TRBJ1-6): KAGVTQTPRYLIKTRGQQVTLSCSPISGHRSVSWYQQTPGQGLQFLFEYFSETQRNKGNFPGRFSGRQFSNSRSEMNVSTLELGDSALYLCASSRQGPSSYNSPLHFGNGTRLTVT.